This T cell receptor (beta chain) stems from a study of blood T cell repertoires in COVID-19 (TCRdb year 2020). Study-wide context: Samples covering the acute and convalescent phases of COVID-19 were provided by collaborators in the United States, Italy and Spain. Sample metadata almost always included a de-identified subject ID, COVID-19 status, age in years and sex. Where available, HLA class I and class II types were obtained from metadata supplied by the sample provider rather than from assay-based typing. The repertoires were made available in a free public database intended to serve as a resource for research on the immune response to SARS-CoV-2. Deeply sampled blood TCRbeta repertoires from subjects exposed to, actively infected with, or recovered from COVID-19 were included in the dataset. The material from the prospective study consisted of cDNA or gDNA derived from T cells, B-cell-depleted T cells, or PBMCs. The samples were drawn from the first 160 participants of the ongoing ImmuneRACE study and from 950 to 1,500 subjects provided by 6 global collaborators. Findings and caveats that apply to the study as a whole: How much clinical and demographic metadata was included differed by source and by participant, and the metadata was provided uncurated.

In the case of this clone: This receptor's antigen is unknown. Base quality data are lacking; no much larger clone is found one base away.

Participants in the prospective study were enrolled through a virtual design, were aged 18 to 89 years, and lived in about 25 United States geographic areas. In the prospective study, cohorts were assigned on the basis of participant-reported clinical history obtained from a screening survey and a study questionnaire. Mobile phlebotomists in the prospective study collected whole blood, serum and a nasopharyngeal or oropharyngeal swab from every participant. Prospective study participants could optionally give additional blood draws and questionnaires over a 2-month period. Before DNA extraction, blood samples from the prospective study were shipped at room temperature or frozen. The CDR3, cysteine through phenylalanine, is 13 amino acids long. Left in the record is the CDR3 DNA by itself, 39 bases read in frame from the first base. At the junction V is shortened by 4 bases and J by 1 base, with 7 bases in between. CDR1 WSHSY and CDR2 SAAADI were looked up in the germline V gene.

TCRbeta CDR3 regions were amplified from genomic DNA using the immunoSEQ Assay, a bias-controlled multiplex PCR. The study's processing was this. The number of nucleated cells in each sample was estimated by amplification of reference gene primers within the assay. To quantify the absolute abundance of each unique TCRbeta CDR3 rearrangement, sequence reads were collapsed and filtered. For each sample, productive Simpson clonality was calculated as the square root of Simpson's diversity index over productive rearrangements. TCRdb holds this immuneACCESS table with in-frame rearrangements only. Some clones are missing; in checked studies, unresolved V genes explain under half, and the rest has no known cause. The V and J calls and clone size were taken over from that table, and D and trimming were inferred from the DNA. The sample has around 240,000 clones on record, 91% of them singletons. Roughly 1.2% of the sample goes to the ten largest clones.

Input material: PBMCs or T cells enriched from blood (not recorded which). This TCR came from a human donor in a cohort exposed to, infected with or recovered from COVID-19 (not recorded which). The donor label of this sample is uncertain. The chain employs TRBV10-2 and TRBJ1-1; the D gene cannot be named for sure. CDR3 region: CASSAGRNTEAFF. The nucleotide sequence is TGCGCCAGCAGTGCGGGGAGGAACACTGAAGCTTTCTTT.